What follows are 11 T cell receptor beta chains derived from one specimen sequenced in a study of control samples from healthy donors and cancer patients. Sequenced by immunoSEQ multiplex PCR; TCRdb stores in-frame clones only, minus some. The sample contains about 80,000 clones, roughly 89% of which appear only once. The source material was blood. These receptor sequences come from a man aged 45 to 65 in good health.

The genes are TRBV18 and TRBJ2-7; possible D gene TRBD1, 5 bases. This CDR3 comprises 16 residues. CDR1 and CDR2 (germline): KGHSH, LQKENI. V was trimmed by 3 bases and J by 5 bases, leaving 20 bases between them. CDR3 coding DNA: TGTGCCAGCTCACCTTCCCGGAAGGCAGGGTCCCACGAGCAGTACTTC. Translating gives CASSPSRKAGSHEQYF.

V gene TRBV7-9 combines with J gene TRBJ1-4, with D perhaps matching TRBD1 (5 bases). V was trimmed by 4 bases and J by 8 bases, leaving 17 bases between them. The CDR3 covers 15 residues. Germline lookup yields CDR1 SEHNR and CDR2 FQNEAQ (reference sequence). This CDR3 reads CASSSSWGGEEKLFF. As DNA, the CDR3 is TGTGCCAGCAGCTCCTCTTGGGGGGGAGAAGAAAAACTGTTTTTT.

J is TRBJ1-1 and V is TRBV29-1, with D perhaps matching TRBD1 (6 bases). The CDR3 sequence is 13 residues long. V was trimmed by 2 bases and J by 1 base, leaving 8 bases between them. Germline assignment: CDR1 SQVTM and CDR2 ANQGSEA. CDR3 DNA: TGCAGCGTTGAAAGGACAGAGAACACTGAAGCTTTCTTT. Translating gives CSVERTENTEAFF.

CDR3 coding DNA: TGTGCCAGCAGTTACTCGTCACTTATGAACACTGAAGCTTTCTTT. Translation: CASSYSSLMNTEAFF. The rearrangement links TRBV6-5 to TRBJ1-1; D is unclear. Looked up from germline, CDR1 is MNHEY and CDR2 is SVGAGI. CDR3 length: 15 amino acids. Deletions cut 0 bases from V and 0 bases from J, with 8 bases between.

The V call is TRBV7-2, the J call TRBJ1-1; D gene uncertain. Germline CDR1 reads SGHTA; CDR2 reads FQGNSA. The CDR3 is 12 residues long. V shed 8 bases and J shed 0 bases, with 7 bases lying between them. The CDR3 coding sequence is TGTGCCAGCGGGCAGATGAACACTGAAGCTTTCTTT. Translating it yields CASGQMNTEAFF.

This chain links TRBV24-1 with TRBJ2-2; D is perhaps TRBD1 (6 bases). From germline, CDR1 is KGHDR and CDR2 SFDVKD. V lost 2 bases and J 3 bases, leaving 12 bases between the germline ends. This CDR3 is built from 16 residues. The DNA of the CDR3 is TGTGCCACCAGTGATTGGGCCGAGGGGGACACCGGGGAGCTGTTTTTT. Encoded protein: CATSDWAEGDTGELFF.

The chain links TRBV3-1 (or the pseudogene TRBV3-2) to TRBJ1-6, with D perhaps TRBD1 (5 bases). CDR1 and CDR2 from the germline V gene are LGHDT and YNNKEL (reference sequence). V gave up 0 bases and J gave up 5 bases, with 8 bases separating them. The CDR3 length is 15 residues. The CDR3 DNA reads TGTGCCAGCAGCCAAGATCGGGGACATAATTCACCCCTCCACTTT. Its protein is CASSQDRGHNSPLHF.

V usage is TRBV27 and J usage is TRBJ2-5, with 7 nucleotides matching TRBD2. Germline V gene lookup returns CDR1 MNHEY and CDR2 SMNVEV (reference sequence). With 2 bases clipped from V and 5 bases from J, the junction kept 2 bases outside the gene matches. The CDR3 spans 13 residues. This CDR3 reads CASSLQGGETQYF. The DNA of the CDR3 is TGTGCCAGCAGTTTACAGGGAGGGGAGACCCAGTACTTC.

The gene calls are TRBV6-2 or TRBV6-3 and TRBJ1-6; 7 bases match TRBD1. The junction had 3 bases not matched to a gene; V was cut back by 4 bases and J by 6 bases. Germline assignment: CDR1 MNHEY and CDR2 SVGEGT. The length of the CDR3 is 14 residues. The CDR3 coding sequence is TGTGCCAGCAGTTTTGGGACAGCTAATTCACCCCTCCACTTT. Residues: CASSFGTANSPLHF.

The rearrangement uses TRBV7-9 and TRBJ2-3; D is uncertain. Germline V gene data show CDR1 as SEHNR and CDR2 as FQNEAQ (reference sequence). The V end lost 5 bases, the J end lost 0 bases, and 6 bases lay between the germline ends. The CDR3 totals 13 residues. The CDR3 DNA reads TGTGCCAGCAGCCAAGAGAGCACAGATACGCAGTATTTT. Its translation is CASSQESTDTQYF.

V gene TRBV5-1 combines with J gene TRBJ2-5, with D hard to call. Looked up from germline, CDR1 is SGHRS and CDR2 is YFSETQ. Trimming removed 7 bases at V and 5 bases at J, with 9 bases between. The CDR3 contains 11 residues. Written as DNA, the CDR3 is TGCGCCAGCTCCCTCCGTGAGACCCAGTACTTC. This sequence encodes CASSLRETQYF.